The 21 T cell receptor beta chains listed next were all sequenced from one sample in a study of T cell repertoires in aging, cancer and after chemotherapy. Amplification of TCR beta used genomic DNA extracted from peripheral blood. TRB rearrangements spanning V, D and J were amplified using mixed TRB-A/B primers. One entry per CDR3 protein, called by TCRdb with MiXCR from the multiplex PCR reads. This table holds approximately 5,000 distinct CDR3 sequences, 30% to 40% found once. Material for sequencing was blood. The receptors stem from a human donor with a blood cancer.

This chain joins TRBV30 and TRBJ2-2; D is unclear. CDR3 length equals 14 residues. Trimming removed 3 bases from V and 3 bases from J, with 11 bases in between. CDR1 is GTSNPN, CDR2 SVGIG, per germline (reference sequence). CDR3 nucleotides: TGTGCCTGGAGCTTTGCCAGATACACCGGGGAGCTGTTTTTT. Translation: CAWSFARYTGELFF.

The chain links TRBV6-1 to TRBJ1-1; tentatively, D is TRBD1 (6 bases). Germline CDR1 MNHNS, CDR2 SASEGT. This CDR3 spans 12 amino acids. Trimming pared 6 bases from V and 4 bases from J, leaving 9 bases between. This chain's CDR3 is CASRGGGTEAFF. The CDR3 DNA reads TGTGCCAGCAGAGGAGGGGGCACTGAAGCTTTCTTT.

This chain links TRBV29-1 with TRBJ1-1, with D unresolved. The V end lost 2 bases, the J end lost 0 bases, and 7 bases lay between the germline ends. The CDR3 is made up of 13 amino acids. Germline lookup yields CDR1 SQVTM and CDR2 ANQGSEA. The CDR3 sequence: CSVELRLNTEAFF. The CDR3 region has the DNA TGCAGCGTTGAACTACGGCTGAACACTGAAGCTTTCTTT.

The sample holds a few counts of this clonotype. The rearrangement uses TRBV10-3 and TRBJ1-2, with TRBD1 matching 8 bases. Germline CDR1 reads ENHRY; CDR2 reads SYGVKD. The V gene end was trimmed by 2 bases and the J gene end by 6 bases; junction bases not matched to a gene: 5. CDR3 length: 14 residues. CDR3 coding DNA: TGTGCCATCAGTGAGACGGACAGGGAGAATGGCTACACCTTC. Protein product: CAISETDRENGYTF.

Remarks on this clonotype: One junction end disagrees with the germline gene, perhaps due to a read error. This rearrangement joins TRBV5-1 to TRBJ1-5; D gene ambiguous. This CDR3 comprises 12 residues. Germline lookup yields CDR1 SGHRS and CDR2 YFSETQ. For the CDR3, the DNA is TGTGCCAGCAGCCTCCCGGGACAGCCCCAGCATTTT. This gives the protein CASSLPGQPQHF. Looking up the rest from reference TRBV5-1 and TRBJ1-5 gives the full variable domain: KAGVTQTPRYLIKTRGQQVTLSCSPISGHRSVSWYQQTPGQGLQFLFEYFSETQRNKGNFPGRFSGRQFSNSRSEMNVSTLELGDSALYLCASSLPGQPQHFGDGTRLSIL.

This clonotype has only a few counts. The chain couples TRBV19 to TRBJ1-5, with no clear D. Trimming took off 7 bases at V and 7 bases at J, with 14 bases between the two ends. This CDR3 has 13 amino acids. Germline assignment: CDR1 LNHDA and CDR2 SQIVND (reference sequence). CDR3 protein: CASTQDRDQPQHF. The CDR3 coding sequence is TGTGCCAGTACCCAGGATAGAGACCAGCCCCAGCATTTT.

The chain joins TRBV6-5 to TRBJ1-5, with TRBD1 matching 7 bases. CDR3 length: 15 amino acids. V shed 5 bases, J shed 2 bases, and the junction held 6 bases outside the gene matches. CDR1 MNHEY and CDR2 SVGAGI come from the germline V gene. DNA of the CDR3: TGTGCCAGCAGTGGCGACAGGGCTGGCAATCAGCCCCAGCATTTT. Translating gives CASSGDRAGNQPQHF.

CDR3 sequence (DNA): TGTGCCAGCAGTCTCAGGAACACTGAAGCTTTCTTT. It translates to CASSLRNTEAFF. The V and J genes are TRBV12-3 or TRBV12-4 and TRBJ1-1; D remains unclear. With 5 bases removed from V and 1 base from J, the gap between germline ends came to 5 bases. This CDR3 region has 12 residues.

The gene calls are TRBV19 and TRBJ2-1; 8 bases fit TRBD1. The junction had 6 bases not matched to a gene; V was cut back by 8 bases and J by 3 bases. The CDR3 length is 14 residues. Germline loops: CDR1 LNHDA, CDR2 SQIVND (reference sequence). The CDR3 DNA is TGTGCCAGTTCTTTGGGACAGGTCTACAATGAGCAGTTCTTC. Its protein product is CASSLGQVYNEQFF.

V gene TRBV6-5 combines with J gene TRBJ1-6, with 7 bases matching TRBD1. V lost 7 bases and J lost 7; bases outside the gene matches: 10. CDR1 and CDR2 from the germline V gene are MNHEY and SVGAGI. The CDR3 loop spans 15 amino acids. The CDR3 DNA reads TGTGCCAGCAATTCCCGACAGGGTATCAATTCACCCCTCCACTTT. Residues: CASNSRQGINSPLHF.

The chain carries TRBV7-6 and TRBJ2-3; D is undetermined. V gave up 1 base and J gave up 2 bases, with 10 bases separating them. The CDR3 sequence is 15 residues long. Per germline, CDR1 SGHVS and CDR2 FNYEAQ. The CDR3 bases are TGTGCCAGCAGCTTAGATGGAAGGGACACAGATACGCAGTATTTT. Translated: CASSLDGRDTDTQYF.

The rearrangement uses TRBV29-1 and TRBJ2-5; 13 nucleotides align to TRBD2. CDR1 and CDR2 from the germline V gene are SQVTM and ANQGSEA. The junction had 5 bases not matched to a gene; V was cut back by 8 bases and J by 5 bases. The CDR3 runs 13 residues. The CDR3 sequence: CSLAGLAGETQYF. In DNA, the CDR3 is TGCAGCTTAGCGGGACTAGCGGGGGAGACCCAGTACTTC.

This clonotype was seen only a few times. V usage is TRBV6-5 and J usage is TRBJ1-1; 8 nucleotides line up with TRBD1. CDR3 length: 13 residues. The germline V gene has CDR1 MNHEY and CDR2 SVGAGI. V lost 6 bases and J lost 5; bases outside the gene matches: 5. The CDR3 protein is CASRRTGLTEAFF. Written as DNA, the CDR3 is TGTGCCAGCAGGCGGACAGGGTTAACTGAAGCTTTCTTT.

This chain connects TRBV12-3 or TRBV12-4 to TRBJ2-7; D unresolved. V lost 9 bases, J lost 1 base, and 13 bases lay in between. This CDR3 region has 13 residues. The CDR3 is CASNSDGSYEQYF. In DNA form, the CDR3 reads TGTGCCAGTAACTCGGACGGGTCCTACGAGCAGTACTTC.

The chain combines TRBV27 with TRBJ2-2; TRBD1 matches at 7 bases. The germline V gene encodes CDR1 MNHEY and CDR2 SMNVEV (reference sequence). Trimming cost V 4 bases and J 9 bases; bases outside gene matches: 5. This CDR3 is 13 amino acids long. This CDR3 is CASSSSRGRELFF. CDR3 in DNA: TGTGCCAGCAGTTCCAGCAGGGGGAGGGAGCTGTTTTTT.

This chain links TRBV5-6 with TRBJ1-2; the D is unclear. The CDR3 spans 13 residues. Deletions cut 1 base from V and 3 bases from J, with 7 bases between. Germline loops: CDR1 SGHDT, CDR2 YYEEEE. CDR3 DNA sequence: TGTGCCAGCAGCTTGCCACTATACTATGGCTACACCTTC. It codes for CASSLPLYYGYTF.

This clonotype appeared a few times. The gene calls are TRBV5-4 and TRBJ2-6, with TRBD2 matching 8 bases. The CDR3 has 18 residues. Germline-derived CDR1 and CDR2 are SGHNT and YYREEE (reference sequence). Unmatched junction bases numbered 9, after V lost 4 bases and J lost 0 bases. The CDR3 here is CASSAEFRGGSGANVLTF. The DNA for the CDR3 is TGTGCCAGCAGCGCCGAATTTCGGGGGGGCTCTGGGGCCAACGTCCTGACTTTC.

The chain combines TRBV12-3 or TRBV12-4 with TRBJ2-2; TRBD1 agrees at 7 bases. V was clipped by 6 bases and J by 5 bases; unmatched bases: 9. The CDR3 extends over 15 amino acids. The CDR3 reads CASSLQGVGTGELFF. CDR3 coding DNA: TGTGCCAGCAGCTTGCAGGGGGTTGGAACCGGGGAGCTGTTTTTT.

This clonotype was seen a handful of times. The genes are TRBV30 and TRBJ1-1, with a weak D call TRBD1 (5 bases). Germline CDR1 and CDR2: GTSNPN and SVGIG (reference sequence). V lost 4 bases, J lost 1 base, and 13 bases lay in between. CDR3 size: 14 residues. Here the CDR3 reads CAWIGAAGNTEAFF. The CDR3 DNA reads TGTGCCTGGATTGGGGCAGCTGGGAACACTGAAGCTTTCTTT.

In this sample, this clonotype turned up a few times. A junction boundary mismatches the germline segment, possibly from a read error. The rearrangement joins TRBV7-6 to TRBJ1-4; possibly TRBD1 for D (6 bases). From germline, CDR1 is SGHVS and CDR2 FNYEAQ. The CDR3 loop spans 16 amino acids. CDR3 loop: CASSLGGQTTNEKLFF. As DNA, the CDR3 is TGTGCCAGCAGTTTAGGGGGGCAGACAACTAATGAAAAACTGTTTTTT.

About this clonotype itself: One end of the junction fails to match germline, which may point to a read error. The CDR3 nucleotides are TGTGCCAGAAGCTTGGCATGCCCCAGGGGGCCGGGCAATCAGCCCCAGCATTTT. Encoded protein: CARSLACPRGPGNQPQHF. This sequence joins TRBV5-1 and TRBJ1-5; 8 bases line up with TRBD1. From germline, CDR1 is SGHRS and CDR2 YFSETQ. The CDR3 has 18 residues.